The source of this T cell receptor beta chain is a study of blood T cell repertoires in COVID-19. Looking at the study overall: T cells, B-cell-depleted T cells, or PBMCs supplied cDNA or gDNA.

This CDR3 region has 15 residues. Trimming removed 0 bases at V and 2 bases at J, with 6 bases between. CDR1 and CDR2 from the germline V gene are SGHRS and YFSETQ. As originally analysed: The authors estimated nucleated cell counts from reference gene primer amplification. Profiled with immunoSEQ multiplex PCR; TCRdb holds only in-frame clones, not every one. V and J calls and clone size are as listed in that table; D and trimming were resolved from the DNA. The sample includes about 230,000 clones, around 80% of them seen just once. About this clone: Other DNA sequences in the same sample also yield this CDR3.

This TCR was sampled from a woman over 75 with active or convalescent COVID-19. The specimen was peripheral blood. The chain links TRBV5-1 to TRBJ2-6; a possible D gene is TRBD1 (6 bases). The CDR3 region is CASSLEGAGANVLTF. The CDR3 region has the DNA TGCGCCAGCAGCTTGGAGGGGGCTGGGGCCAACGTCCTGACTTTC. Using reference TRBV5-1 and TRBJ2-6 for the parts outside the CDR3, the full variable domain is KAGVTQTPRYLIKTRGQQVTLSCSPISGHRSVSWYQQTPGQGLQFLFEYFSETQRNKGNFPGRFSGRQFSNSRSEMNVSTLELGDSALYLCASSLEGAGANVLTFGAGSRLTVL.